The rows below give T cell receptor beta chains drawn from one sample of a study of PD-L1 blockade in urothelial cancer. Sequencing used immunoSEQ multiplex PCR; TCRdb keeps in-frame clones, though not all of them. The sample includes 45,000 to 50,000 clones, around four fifths of them seen just once. The material sequenced was PBMCs, taken around atezolizumab (anti-PD-L1) treatment. The receptors were gathered from a man in his fifties or sixties with urothelial cancer. The CDR3 runs from the conserved cysteine through the conserved F or W. The order of the fields is V gene, CDR3 length, D gene, J gene, clone size, CDR3 DNA, CDR3 protein. D genes are given only for firm matches. Expanded clones get a size class; other rows say once, few or many, or leave the size out.

v_gene: TRBV5-6; len: 15; d_gene: TRBD2; j_gene: TRBJ2-7; abundance: few; CDR3nt: TGTGCCAGCAGCCCCGAGGGACTAGCGGGAGACGAGCAGTACTTC; CDR3aa: CASSPEGLAGDEQYF
v_gene: TRBV5-1; len: 13; d_gene: NA; j_gene: TRBJ2-5; abundance: NA; CDR3nt: TGCGCCAGCAGCTTGGCAGACCAAGAGACCCAGTACTTC; CDR3aa: CASSLADQETQYF
v_gene: TRBV2; len: 13; d_gene: NA; j_gene: TRBJ2-5; abundance: NA; CDR3nt: TGTGCCAGCGGCTACAGGGGGGGAGAGACCCAGTACTTC; CDR3aa: CASGYRGGETQYF
v_gene: TRBV6-5; len: 14; d_gene: NA; j_gene: TRBJ1-6; abundance: NA; CDR3nt: TGTGCCAGCGGAGGACGAAGGGAAAATTCACCCCTCCACTTT; CDR3aa: CASGGRRENSPLHF
v_gene: TRBV5-1; len: 15; d_gene: NA; j_gene: TRBJ1-1; abundance: NA; CDR3nt: TGCGCCAGCAGCCATAACCCGGGACAGAACACTGAAGCTTTCTTT; CDR3aa: CASSHNPGQNTEAFF
v_gene: TRBV5-1; len: 15; d_gene: NA; j_gene: TRBJ2-5; abundance: once; CDR3nt: TGCGCCAGCAGCTTGGCGGGTAGCGGAGAAGAGACCCAGTACTTC; CDR3aa: CASSLAGSGEETQYF
v_gene: TRBV11-2; len: 15; d_gene: TRBD2; j_gene: TRBJ2-7; abundance: NA; CDR3nt: TGTGCCAGCAGCTTAGATCGGGGGGAGCTGTACGAGCAGTACTTC; CDR3aa: CASSLDRGELYEQYF
v_gene: TRBV7-6; len: 15; d_gene: NA; j_gene: TRBJ1-4; abundance: few; CDR3nt: TGTGCCAGCGGACAACAGGGTTTGCCTAATGAAAAACTGTTTTTT; CDR3aa: CASGQQGLPNEKLFF
v_gene: TRBV5-5; len: 15; d_gene: NA; j_gene: TRBJ1-2; abundance: once; CDR3nt: TGTGCCAGCAGCTTAACGACAGACTCTTTCTATGGCTACACCTTC; CDR3aa: CASSLTTDSFYGYTF
v_gene: TRBV7-2; len: 15; d_gene: TRBD2; j_gene: TRBJ2-1; abundance: NA; CDR3nt: TGTGCCAGCAGCTTACTAGCGGGGGGGCCTGGGGAGCAGTTCTTC; CDR3aa: CASSLLAGGPGEQFF